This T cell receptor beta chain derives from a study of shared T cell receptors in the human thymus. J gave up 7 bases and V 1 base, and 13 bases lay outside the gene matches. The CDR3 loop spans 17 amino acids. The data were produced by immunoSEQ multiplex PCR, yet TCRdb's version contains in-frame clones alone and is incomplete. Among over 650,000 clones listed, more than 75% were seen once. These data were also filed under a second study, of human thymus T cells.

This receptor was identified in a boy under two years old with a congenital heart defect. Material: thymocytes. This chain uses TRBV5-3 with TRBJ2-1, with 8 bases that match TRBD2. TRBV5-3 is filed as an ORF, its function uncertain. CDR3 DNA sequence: TGTGCCAGAAGCTTGAGTCTACAAAGCGGGAGTAAGAATGAGCAGTTCTTC. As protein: CARSLSLQSGSKNEQFF.